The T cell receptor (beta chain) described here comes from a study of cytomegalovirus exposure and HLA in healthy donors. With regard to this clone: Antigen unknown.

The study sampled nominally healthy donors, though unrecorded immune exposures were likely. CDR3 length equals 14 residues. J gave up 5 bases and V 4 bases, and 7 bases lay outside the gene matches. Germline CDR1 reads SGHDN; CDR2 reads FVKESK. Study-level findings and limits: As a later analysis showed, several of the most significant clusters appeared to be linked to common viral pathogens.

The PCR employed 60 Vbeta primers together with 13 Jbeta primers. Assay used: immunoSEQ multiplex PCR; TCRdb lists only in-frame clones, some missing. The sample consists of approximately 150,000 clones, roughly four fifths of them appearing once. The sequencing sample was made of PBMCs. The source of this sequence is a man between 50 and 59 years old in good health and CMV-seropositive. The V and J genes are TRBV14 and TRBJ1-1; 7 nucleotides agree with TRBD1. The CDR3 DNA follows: TGTGCCAGCAGCCGCGACAGGGTGGGGACTGAAGCTTTCTTT. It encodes CASSRDRVGTEAFF.